What follows is one T cell receptor beta chain and its context. The record originates from a study of T cell changes during pregnancy in multiple sclerosis. Germline V CDR1 and CDR2: MGHRA, YSYEKL. The CDR3 spans 15 residues. V lost 4 bases and J lost 7; bases outside the gene matches: 8. Using immunoSEQ multiplex PCR, the repertoire was profiled, and TCRdb retains in-frame clones only, with some absent. Of around 57,000 clones listed, 91% are singletons. The source was peripheral blood, collected in the third trimester of pregnancy. The V and J genes are TRBV4-1 and TRBJ1-4, with 8 bases matching TRBD1. This clonotype was obtained from a female donor in good health, enrolled as a control in a pregnancy study. CDR3 nucleotides: TGCGCCAGCAGCCTGTTTCAGGGGGCCGGTGAAAAACTGTTTTTT. This codes for CASSLFQGAGEKLFF.